Sequencing of this T cell receptor (beta chain) was carried out in a study of blood T cell repertoires in COVID-19. In the original analysis: Cell counts per sample came from amplifying reference gene primers. Profiled with immunoSEQ multiplex PCR; TCRdb holds only in-frame clones, not every one. That table is the source of V, J and clone size, and D and trimming were worked out from the DNA. The sample records a few hundred thousand clones, around 86% being singletons. CDR3 length: 19 residues. Trimming removed 6 bases from V and 2 bases from J, with 26 bases in between. Germline V gene lookup returns CDR1 SGHTA and CDR2 FQGTGA.

Sequencing input: peripheral blood. The rearrangement uses TRBV7-3 and TRBJ2-1; D possibly corresponds to TRBD2 (6 bases). The sequence derives from a young man who had recovered from COVID-19. The CDR3 bases are TGTGCCAGCAGGTTAGCATCGGGTTTGGGGGGACCAACCTACAATGAGCAGTTCTTC. Translation gives CASRLASGLGGPTYNEQFF.